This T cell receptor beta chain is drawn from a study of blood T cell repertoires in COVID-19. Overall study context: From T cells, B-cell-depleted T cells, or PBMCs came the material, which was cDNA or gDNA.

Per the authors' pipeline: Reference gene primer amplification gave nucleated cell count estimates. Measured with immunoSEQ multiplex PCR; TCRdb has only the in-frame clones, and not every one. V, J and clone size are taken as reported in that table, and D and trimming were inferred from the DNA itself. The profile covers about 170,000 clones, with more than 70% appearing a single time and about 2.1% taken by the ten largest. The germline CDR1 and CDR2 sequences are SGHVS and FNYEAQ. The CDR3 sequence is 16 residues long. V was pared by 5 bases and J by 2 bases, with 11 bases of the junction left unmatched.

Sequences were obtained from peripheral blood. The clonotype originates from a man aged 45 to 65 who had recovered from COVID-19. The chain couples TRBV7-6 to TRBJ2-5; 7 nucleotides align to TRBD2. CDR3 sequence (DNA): TGTGCCAGCAGCCTGAGTCCCAGGACTAGTCAAGAGACCCAGTACTTC. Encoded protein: CASSLSPRTSQETQYF.